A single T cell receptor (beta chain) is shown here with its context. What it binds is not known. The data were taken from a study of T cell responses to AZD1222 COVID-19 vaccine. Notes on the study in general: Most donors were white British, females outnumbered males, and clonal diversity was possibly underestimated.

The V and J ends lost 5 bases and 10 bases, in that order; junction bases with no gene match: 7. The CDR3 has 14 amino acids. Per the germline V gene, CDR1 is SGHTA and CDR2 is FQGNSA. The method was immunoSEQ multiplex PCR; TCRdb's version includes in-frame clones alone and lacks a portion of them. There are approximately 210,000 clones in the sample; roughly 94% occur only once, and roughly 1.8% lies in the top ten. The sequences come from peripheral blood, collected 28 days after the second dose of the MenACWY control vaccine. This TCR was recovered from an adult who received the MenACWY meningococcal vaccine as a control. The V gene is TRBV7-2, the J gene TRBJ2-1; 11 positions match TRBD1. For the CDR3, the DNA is TGTGCCAGCAGCGGGACAGGGGGGCGGGACGAGCAGTTCTTC. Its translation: CASSGTGGRDEQFF.